This TCR beta chain was identified during a study of T cells in Graves' hyperthyroidism and ophthalmopathy. CDR1 is SGHTA and CDR2 is FQGNSA in the germline V gene. The CDR3 sequence is 17 residues long. Trimming cost V 2 bases and J 6 bases; bases outside gene matches: 8. A note on this clonotype: Antigen unknown.

Overall study results and limits: The majority of expanded thyroid clonotypes above 0.001 also appeared in blood.

Disease duration under 2 months; hyperthyroidism patients were aged 18 to 65. Amplified TCR beta CDR3 regions came from RNA transcripts. First-round RT-PCR targeting the TCR CDR3 was performed with the HTBI primer set. Each CDR3 protein gets one entry after TCRdb re-called the multiplex PCR reads with MiXCR. The sample comprises a few hundred thousand distinct CDR3 sequences, 15% to 17% of which are singletons, and over 12% rests with the top ten. The sequence came from a young woman with Graves' hyperthyroidism. V usage is TRBV7-2 and J usage is TRBJ2-2, with 11 positions matching TRBD2. Sequences were obtained from blood. The CDR3 reads CASSLLLVTSGAGELFF. The CDR3 nucleotides read TGTGCCAGCAGCTTATTGCTTGTGACTAGCGGGGCCGGGGAGCTGTTTTTT.